This T cell receptor (beta chain) comes out of a study of sequential checkpoint blockade in melanoma. On the study more broadly: Maintenance nivolumab came after either treatment sequence.

Treatment specified: randomized to nivolumab then ipilimumab (arm A) or the reverse (arm B). Live CD3+CD8+ CD19− CD56− cells were sorted from PBMCs. This CDR3 region has 15 residues. V lost 3 bases and J 2 bases, leaving 17 bases between the germline ends. Germline CDR1 SQVTM, CDR2 ANQGSEA. Assay used: immunoSEQ multiplex PCR; TCRdb lists only in-frame clones, some missing. The sample records some 16,000 clones, 80% being singletons. The specimen was CD8+ T cells sorted from blood (inferred from file names), collected from a patient given nivolumab and ipilimumab in sequence. The gene calls are TRBV29-1 and TRBJ2-7; tentative D call: TRBD1 (5 bases). This sequence originates from a human donor with melanoma. Written as DNA, the CDR3 is TGCAGCGTTGATATGGTACAGGCGATTGCCTACGAGCAGTACTTC. Translating gives CSVDMVQAIAYEQYF.